This T cell receptor beta chain emerged from a study of blood T cell repertoires in COVID-19. Looking at the study overall: Both acute and convalescent COVID-19 samples were obtained from the United States, Italy and Spain. Sources were T cells, B-cell-depleted T cells, or PBMCs; the material itself was cDNA or gDNA.

Trimming removed 4 bases at V and 8 bases at J, with 16 bases between. Germline V gene lookup returns CDR1 SGHNT and CDR2 YYREEE (reference sequence). This CDR3 comprises 14 residues. As handled by the study authors: It was from reference gene primer amplification that nucleated cell counts were estimated. The data were produced by immunoSEQ multiplex PCR, yet TCRdb's version contains in-frame clones alone and is incomplete. V, J and clone size derive from that table, while D and trimming were established from the DNA sequence. This sample has 110,000 to 150,000 clones, with 80% to 90% found just once.

This chain uses TRBV5-4 with TRBJ2-1; the D gene is possibly TRBD1 (5 bases). Sequencing was performed on peripheral blood. The origin of this receptor is a woman in her forties or fifties with acute or convalescent COVID-19. For the CDR3, the DNA is TGTGCCAGCAGCCTGGACCGGACAACCCATGAGCAGTTCTTC. Amino acid sequence: CASSLDRTTHEQFF. The variable domain in full, completed from reference TRBV5-4 and TRBJ2-1, reads ETGVTQSPTHLIKTRGQQVTLRCSSQSGHNTVSWYQQALGQGPQFIFQYYREEENGRGNFPPRFSGLQFPNYSSELNVNALELDDSALYLCASSLDRTTHEQFFGPGTRLTVL.